Shown below are 15 T cell receptor beta chains from a single sample sequenced in a study of early T cells in non-severe SARS-CoV-2 infection listed by TCRdb under 2021. The library was obtained by 5' RACE. TCRdb records NextSeq 500 as the sequencer. The public reads were reanalyzed by TCRdb: fastp trimming at Q25, MiXCR alignment, in-frame beta chains only. Duplicate CDR3 protein sequences are folded into a single record with the most common DNA and genes. The sample table lists approximately 84,000 distinct CDR3 sequences, roughly 13% of them with a count of one. Jointly, the top ten make up around 6% of the sample. Sequencing used whole blood. These receptors originate from an adult who was a healthcare worker with PCR-confirmed SARS-CoV-2 infection or an uninfected control (not recorded which).

This sequence joins TRBV18 and TRBJ1-1; 8 nucleotides agree with TRBD1. This CDR3 contains 14 residues. Germline V gives CDR1 KGHSH, CDR2 LQKENI. V shed 3 bases, J shed 4 bases, and the junction held 4 bases outside the gene matches. The CDR3, as DNA: TGTGCCAGCTCACCCAGGGGGCCTAGCACTGAAGCTTTCTTT. It translates to CASSPRGPSTEAFF.

This clonotype has only a few counts. The chain links TRBV27 to TRBJ1-1; D remains unclear. The CDR3 has 14 amino acids. Trimming pared 3 bases from V and 3 bases from J, leaving 11 bases between. Per germline, CDR1 MNHEY and CDR2 SMNVEV (reference sequence). This CDR3 reads CASSLAGRDTEAFF. The CDR3 coding sequence is TGTGCCAGCAGTTTGGCGGGCCGGGACACTGAAGCTTTCTTT.

This clonotype was recorded a few times. The rearrangement joins TRBV5-1 to TRBJ2-3; 7 nucleotides align to TRBD2. The CDR3 has 15 residues. V was clipped by 4 bases and J by 7 bases; unmatched bases: 12. Germline V gives CDR1 SGHRS, CDR2 YFSETQ. This chain's CDR3 is CASSGTGGPQNTQYF. DNA of the CDR3: TGCGCCAGCAGCGGGACGGGGGGACCACAAAATACGCAGTATTTT.

The J gene is TRBJ1-2, the V gene TRBV11-2, with D perhaps TRBD1 (5 bases). Trimming stripped 3 bases from V and 8 bases from J, with 16 bases between. Germline lookup yields CDR1 SGHAT and CDR2 FQNNGV. This CDR3 region has 14 residues. CDR3 coding DNA: TGTGCCAGCAGCTTGGCTGGGGCTCTCAGCGGCTACACCTTC. Its translation: CASSLAGALSGYTF.

This sequence joins TRBV9 and TRBJ1-4, with TRBD1 matching over 8 bases. The CDR3 consists of 16 residues. J gave up 3 bases and V 1 base, and 5 bases lay outside the gene matches. Germline CDR1 reads SGDLS; CDR2 reads YYNGEE. CDR3 in amino acids: CASSVQGAPANEKLFF. CDR3 in DNA: TGTGCCAGCAGCGTACAGGGGGCGCCGGCTAATGAAAAACTGTTTTTT.

This chain links TRBV30 with TRBJ2-4; D is possibly TRBD1 (6 bases). V lost 2 bases and J 0 bases, leaving 11 bases between the germline ends. Per the germline V gene, CDR1 is GTSNPN and CDR2 is SVGIG (reference sequence). The CDR3 is 15 residues long. CDR3: CAWSQGILAKNIQYF. CDR3 DNA: TGTGCCTGGAGTCAGGGGATACTAGCCAAAAACATTCAGTACTTC.

There are a few counts of this clonotype. The rearrangement joins TRBV28 to TRBJ1-6; D perhaps matches TRBD1 (6 bases). V lost 5 bases and J lost 10, with 21 bases in between. Germline CDR1 reads MDHEN; CDR2 reads SYDVKM. The CDR3 sequence is 16 residues long. CDR3 DNA: TGTGCCAGCAGTCTTCCCCGGGTCAACAGGGACTCACCCCTCCACTTT. Amino acid sequence: CASSLPRVNRDSPLHF.

This clonotype has only a few counts. The J gene is TRBJ2-7, the V gene TRBV6-6, with 7 bases aligning to TRBD2. The V and J ends lost 11 bases and 5 bases, in that order; junction bases with no gene match: 15. CDR3 length equals 14 residues. Looked up from germline, CDR1 is MNHNY and CDR2 is SVGAGI (reference sequence). The CDR3 DNA sequence: TGTGCCGGCCCCATGGGAGGGCGCGAGAACGAGCAGTACTTC. It is translated as CAGPMGGRENEQYF.

The V call is TRBV7-7, the J call TRBJ2-3; 8 bases agree with TRBD1. The CDR3 has 15 amino acids. Losses at the gene ends were 5 bases for V and 7 bases for J; bases not matched to a gene: 11. Germline CDR1 and CDR2: SSHAT and FNYEAQ (reference sequence). The CDR3 region is CASSQGAGGINTQYF. The DNA of the CDR3 is TGTGCCAGCAGCCAGGGGGCAGGGGGCATAAATACGCAGTATTTT.

This clonotype was detected many times. The chain carries TRBV5-6 and TRBJ2-6; D is ambiguous. There are 15 residues in the CDR3. V dropped 0 bases and J dropped 0 bases, with 4 bases sitting between them. Germline lookup yields CDR1 SGHDT and CDR2 YYEEEE. The CDR3 sequence is CASSLGRSGANVLTF. In DNA form, the CDR3 reads TGTGCCAGCAGCTTGGGCCGCTCTGGGGCCAACGTCCTGACTTTC.

This clonotype was detected many times. V gene TRBV7-2 combines with J gene TRBJ2-3, with TRBD2 matching 7 bases. The germline CDR1 and CDR2 sequences are SGHTA and FQGNSA. V lost 3 bases and J lost 7; bases outside the gene matches: 16. This CDR3 comprises 17 residues. The CDR3 loop is CASSLTPTRGSMNTQYF. CDR3 nucleotides: TGTGCCAGCAGCTTGACTCCCACTCGCGGGAGTATGAATACGCAGTATTTT. The variable domain in full, with the rest retrieved from reference TRBV7-2 and TRBJ2-3, is GAGVSQSPSNKVTEKGKDVELRCDPISGHTALYWYRQSLGQGLEFLIYFQGNSAPDKSGLPSDRFSAERTGGSVSTLTIQRTQQEDSAVYLCASSLTPTRGSMNTQYFGPGTRLTVL.

Only a few counts were recorded for this clonotype. The chain carries TRBV19 and TRBJ2-5, with a possible D match to TRBD2 (5 bases). There are 16 residues in the CDR3. The V end lost 4 bases, the J end lost 5 bases, and 20 bases lay between the germline ends. Germline V gene sequence: CDR1 LNHDA, CDR2 SQIVND (reference sequence). CDR3 bases: TGTGCCAGTAGTACCGGCGGGCTCACGTTTGGCGAGACCCAGTACTTC. This sequence encodes CASSTGGLTFGETQYF.

The V call is TRBV19, the J call TRBJ2-2; the match to TRBD2 covers 9 bases. Germline-derived CDR1 and CDR2 are LNHDA and SQIVND (reference sequence). Unmatched junction bases numbered 7, after V lost 1 base and J lost 7 bases. The CDR3 contains 16 residues. In nucleotides, the CDR3 is TGTGCCAGTAGTATAGTAGGCGGGAGGGCCATCGGGGAGCTGTTTTTT. Protein product: CASSIVGGRAIGELFF.

This clonotype has just a few counts. The chain joins TRBV30 to TRBJ1-3; no clear D. The germline CDR1 and CDR2 sequences are GTSNPN and SVGIG (reference sequence). Deletions cut 0 bases from V and 2 bases from J, with 8 bases between. This CDR3 is built from 14 residues. The CDR3 region has the DNA TGTGCCTGGAGTGTCGCCTTTGCTGGAAACACCATATATTTT. Its protein product is CAWSVAFAGNTIYF.

The V gene is TRBV5-1, the J gene TRBJ2-1; D gene ambiguous. The CDR3 extends over 13 amino acids. V was shortened by 3 bases and J by 1 base, with 5 bases between the two germline ends. Germline V gene lookup returns CDR1 SGHRS and CDR2 YFSETQ. This CDR3 reads CASSWNSYNEQFF. In DNA, the CDR3 is TGCGCCAGCAGCTGGAATTCCTACAATGAGCAGTTCTTC.